Given below is one T cell receptor beta chain in context. The data are from a study of blood T cell repertoires in COVID-19. About the study: Sample material is recorded as cDNA or gDNA derived from T cells, B-cell-depleted T cells, or PBMCs.

Original methodology: Reference gene primer amplification gave nucleated cell count estimates. Sequenced by immunoSEQ multiplex PCR; TCRdb stores in-frame clones only, minus some. V, J and clone size were drawn from that table, and D and trimming were deduced from the DNA. Seen here are around 140,000 clones, about four fifths observed once, and the top ten hold 17%. The V gene end was trimmed by 6 bases and the J gene end by 4 bases; junction bases not matched to a gene: 6. The CDR3 sequence is 13 residues long. This TCR was recovered from a woman of 80 years or more with acute or convalescent COVID-19. The chain recombines TRBV12-3 or TRBV12-4 with TRBJ2-7, with 7 positions matching TRBD1. Sequencing was done on a sample of peripheral blood. In nucleotides, the CDR3 is TGTGCCAGCAGCCTAGACAGGGATTACGAGCAGTACTTC. It encodes CASSLDRDYEQYF.